This TCR beta chain was profiled in a study of T cells after yellow fever vaccination. Each CDR3 protein gets one entry after TCRdb re-called the 5' RACE reads with MiXCR. The table has fewer than 350,000 distinct CDR3 sequences, 8.7% seen once. Germline CDR1 SEHNR, CDR2 FQNEAQ (reference sequence). The CDR3 runs 11 residues. The V gene lost 6 bases and the J gene lost 8 bases, with 7 bases spanning the gap. The sequenced sample was PBMCs, obtained on the day of the first yellow fever vaccination. The TCR sequence derives from a man younger than 30 who received the YFV17D yellow fever vaccine. V and J are TRBV7-9 and TRBJ1-4; D not certain. The DNA of the CDR3 is TGTGCCAGCAGTGCCTCGGAAAAACTGTTTTTT. This sequence encodes CASSASEKLFF. Full variable domain (outside the CDR3, taken from reference TRBV7-9 and TRBJ1-4): DTGVSQNPRHKITKRGQNVTFRCDPISEHNRLYWYRQTLGQGPEFLTYFQNEAQLEKSRLLSDRFSAERPKGSFSTLEIQRTEQGDSAMYLCASSASEKLFFGSGTQLSVL.